These 8 T cell receptor beta chains share one sample of origin, sequenced in a study of glioma-infiltrating T cells. Amplification of TCR alpha and beta CDR3 regions from RNA used iRepertoire nested multiplex PCR. TCRdb re-analysed the multiplex PCR reads in MiXCR, keeping a single row per CDR3 protein. The table has 300,000 to 450,000 distinct CDR3 sequences, roughly 41% seen once. The material sequenced was glioma tissue, nonneoplastic brain tissue, or PBMCs (not recorded which). Source of these receptors: a human donor with low-grade glioma or glioblastoma, undergoing nonglioma brain surgery, or in good health (not recorded which).

In this sample, this clonotype turned up a few times. The V call is TRBV6-4, the J call TRBJ2-1, with 8 bases that match TRBD2. This CDR3 spans 15 amino acids. J lost 5 bases, V lost 3 bases, and 6 bases had no gene match. Germline V CDR1 and CDR2: MRHNA, SNTAGT. In nucleotides, the CDR3 is TGTGCCAGCAGTGAGGTAGCGGGAAACGACAATGAGCAGTTCTTC. Its translation is CASSEVAGNDNEQFF.

The chain employs TRBV4-1 and TRBJ1-2; tentatively, D is TRBD1 (5 bases). CDR1 and CDR2 (germline): MGHRA, YSYEKL. The V and J ends lost 1 base and 4 bases respectively, with 10 bases between them. The CDR3 is made up of 14 amino acids. CDR3 in DNA: TGCGCCAGCAGCCAAGCAGGGACGTTCTATGGCTACACCTTC. Encoded protein: CASSQAGTFYGYTF.

Comment on this clonotype: This may be a read error, as it is one base from a much larger clone. CDR3 nucleotides: TGTGTCAGCAGCTCTCACAGGGTTAGAGAGGATACGCAGTATTTT. Translated: CVSSSHRVREDTQYF. The rearrangement links TRBV7-2 to TRBJ2-3; TRBD1 is a possible D gene (6 bases). The CDR3 is 15 residues long. The germline CDR1 and CDR2 sequences are SGHTA and FQGNSA.

The rearrangement links TRBV7-2 to TRBJ1-5, with 7 bases aligning to TRBD1. The germline gives CDR1 SGHTA, CDR2 FQGNSA. V shed 5 bases and J 6 bases; nucleotides not matched to a gene: 7. The CDR3 contains 14 residues. This CDR3 reads CASSKTGPAQPQHF. The CDR3, as DNA: TGTGCCAGCAGCAAGACAGGGCCGGCTCAGCCCCAGCATTTT.

Comment on this clonotype: One junction end disagrees with the germline gene, perhaps due to a read error. The CDR3 here is CASIYSGTGDHEQYF. CDR3 in DNA: TGTGCCAGCATTTACTCCGGGACAGGGGACCACGAGCAGTACTTC. V usage is TRBV6-6 and J usage is TRBJ2-7, with TRBD1 matching over 10 bases. The CDR3 extends over 15 amino acids. Germline V gene sequence: CDR1 MNHNY, CDR2 SVGAGI (reference sequence).

V usage is TRBV20-1 and J usage is TRBJ2-5, with D possibly TRBD1 on 6 matching bases. V dropped 4 bases and J dropped 0 bases, with 12 bases sitting between them. There are 14 residues in the CDR3. Per the germline V gene, CDR1 is DFQATT and CDR2 is SNEGSKA (reference sequence). The CDR3 sequence: CSAMVGGYQETQYF. The CDR3 nucleotides read TGCAGTGCTATGGTAGGGGGATACCAAGAGACCCAGTACTTC.

The rearrangement uses TRBV4-2 and TRBJ1-5; 9 nucleotides agree with TRBD1. The CDR3 length is 15 residues. Germline trimming cut 3 bases from V and 7 bases from J; bases unmatched to any gene: 7. Germline CDR1 and CDR2: LGHNA and YNFKEQ. As DNA, the CDR3 is TGTGCCAGCAGCCAGGCCGGGACAGGGAGACAGCCCCAGCATTTT. This sequence encodes CASSQAGTGRQPQHF.

This clonotype has only one observation. DNA for the CDR3: TGTGCCAGCAGCCAATCCTCTTCGGGGGCTTACTACGAGCAGTACTTC. It is translated as CASSQSSSGAYYEQYF. The chain recombines TRBV4-2 with TRBJ2-7; D may match TRBD1 or TRBD2 (6 bases each). The V gene's germline CDR1 is LGHNA and CDR2 YNFKEQ. This CDR3 region has 16 residues. Trimming stripped 2 bases from V and 3 bases from J, with 17 bases between.